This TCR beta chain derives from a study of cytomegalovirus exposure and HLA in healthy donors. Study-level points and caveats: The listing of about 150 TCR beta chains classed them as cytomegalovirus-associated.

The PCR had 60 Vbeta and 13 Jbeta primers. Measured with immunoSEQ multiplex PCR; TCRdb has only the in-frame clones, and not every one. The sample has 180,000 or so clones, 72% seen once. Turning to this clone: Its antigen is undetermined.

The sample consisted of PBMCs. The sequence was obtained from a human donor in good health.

The chain's CDR3 is CASSLRGTSYEQYF. The CDR3 nucleotides read TGTGCCAGCAGCTTGCGGGGGACCTCCTACGAGCAGTACTTC. The V and J genes are TRBV5-4 and TRBJ2-7; tentatively, D is TRBD2 (6 bases). V shed 1 base and J shed 0 bases, with 8 bases lying between them. Germline CDR1 is SGHNT and CDR2 is YYREEE (reference sequence). This CDR3 comprises 14 residues.